This T cell receptor beta chain emerged from a study of blood T cell repertoires in COVID-19. This clone appeared once. Germline values: CDR1 SGHTA, CDR2 FQGNSA. This CDR3 is 14 amino acids long. V dropped 2 bases and J dropped 3 bases, with 7 bases sitting between them. The assay was immunoSEQ multiplex PCR, and TCRdb's table has in-frame clones only and misses some. This table holds just under 65,000 clones, about 80% found once. This TCR derives from a man aged 55 to 69 with COVID-19, enrolled during active disease. Sequencing input: peripheral blood. The chain is built from TRBV7-2 and TRBJ2-2; no reliable D call. CDR3 DNA: TGTGCCAGCAGCTTATGGCTGGACACCGGGGAGCTGTTTTTT. Translated: CASSLWLDTGELFF.